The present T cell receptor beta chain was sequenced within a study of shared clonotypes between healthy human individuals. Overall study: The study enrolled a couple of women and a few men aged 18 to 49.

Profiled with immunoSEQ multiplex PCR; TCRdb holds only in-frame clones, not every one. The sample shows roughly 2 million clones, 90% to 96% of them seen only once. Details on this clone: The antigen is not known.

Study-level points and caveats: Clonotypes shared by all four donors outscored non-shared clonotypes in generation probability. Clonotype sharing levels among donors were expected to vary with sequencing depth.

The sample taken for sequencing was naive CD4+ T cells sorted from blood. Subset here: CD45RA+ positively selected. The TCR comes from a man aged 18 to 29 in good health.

In DNA form, the CDR3 reads TGTGCCAGCACCTCAGGGGGCGGTTCATATGGCTACACCTTC. Encoded protein: CASTSGGGSYGYTF. The V gene is TRBV28, the J gene TRBJ1-2, with 8 nucleotides matching TRBD1. Germline-derived CDR1 and CDR2 are MDHEN and SYDVKM. The CDR3 covers 14 residues. Germline trimming cut 7 bases from V and 5 bases from J; bases unmatched to any gene: 9.